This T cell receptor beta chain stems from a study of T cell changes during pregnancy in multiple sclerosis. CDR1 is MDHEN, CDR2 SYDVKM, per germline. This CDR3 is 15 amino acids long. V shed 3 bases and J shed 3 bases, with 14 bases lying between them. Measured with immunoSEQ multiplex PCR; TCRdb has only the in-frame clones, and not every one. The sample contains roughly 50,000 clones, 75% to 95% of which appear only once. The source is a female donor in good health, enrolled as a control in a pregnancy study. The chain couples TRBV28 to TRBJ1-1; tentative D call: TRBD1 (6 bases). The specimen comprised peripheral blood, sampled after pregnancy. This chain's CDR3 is CASSFGGRGDTEAFF. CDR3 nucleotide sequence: TGTGCCAGCAGTTTTGGGGGCCGGGGCGACACTGAAGCTTTCTTT.